The entry below describes one T cell receptor beta chain. These data are taken from a study of blood T cell repertoires in COVID-19. Study-level information: The samples span acute and convalescent COVID-19 from the United States, Italy and Spain. PBMCs, B-cell-depleted T cells, or T cells provided the cDNA or gDNA that made up the material.

Recruited during active infection, patients (from Seattle) were subsequently followed longitudinally. Germline V gene data show CDR1 as LNHDA and CDR2 as SQIVND (reference sequence). The CDR3 runs to 14 residues. V shed 8 bases and J shed 3 bases, with 17 bases lying between them. As processed by the authors: How many nucleated cells were present was estimated from reference gene primer amplification. The table came from immunoSEQ multiplex PCR; TCRdb's copy has only in-frame clones and leaves some out. Clone size and V and J calls were adopted from that table, with D and trimming inferred from the DNA. The data contain approximately 170,000 clones, roughly 84% of them singletons.

The source is a woman in her seventies with COVID-19, enrolled during active disease. This chain uses TRBV19 with TRBJ2-7; a possible D gene is TRBD2 (6 bases). Material for sequencing was peripheral blood. CDR3 sequence reads: CASHASDGDYEQYF. The CDR3 coding sequence is TGTGCCAGTCATGCTAGCGATGGGGACTACGAGCAGTACTTC.